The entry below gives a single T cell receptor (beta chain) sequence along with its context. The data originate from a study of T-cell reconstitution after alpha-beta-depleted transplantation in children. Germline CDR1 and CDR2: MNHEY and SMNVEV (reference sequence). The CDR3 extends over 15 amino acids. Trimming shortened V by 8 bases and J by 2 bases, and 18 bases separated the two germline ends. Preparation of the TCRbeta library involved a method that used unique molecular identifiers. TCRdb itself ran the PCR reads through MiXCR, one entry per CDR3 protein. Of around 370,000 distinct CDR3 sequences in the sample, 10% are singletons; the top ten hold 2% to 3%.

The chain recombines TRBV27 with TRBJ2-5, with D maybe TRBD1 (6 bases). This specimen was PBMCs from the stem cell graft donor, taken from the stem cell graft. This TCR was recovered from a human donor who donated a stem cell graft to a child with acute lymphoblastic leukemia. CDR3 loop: CASAQRGREQETQYF. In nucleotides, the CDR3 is TGTGCCAGCGCCCAGAGGGGGAGAGAACAAGAGACCCAGTACTTC.